The clone carrying this T cell receptor beta chain was counted a single time. Its antigen remains unknown. The data are from a study of beta chain features in type 1 diabetes. Sorting with CD45RO/CCR7/CD25/CD127/CD95/CD27 yielded naive, central memory, regulatory and stem-like memory CD4+ cells. Findings and limits, study-wide: TCRB CDR3 length was moderately but significantly reduced in all four CD4+ subsets of Type 1 diabetes patients. Patients with type 1 diabetes carried fewer insertions and had more deletions at their VDJ junctions.

The CDR3 has 15 amino acids. Germline trimming cut 1 base from V and 7 bases from J; bases unmatched to any gene: 4. CDR1 and CDR2 from the germline V gene are SGHRS and YFSETQ. Every bit of the isolated RNA underwent reverse transcription, so sequencing read expressed TCRB transcripts. Some clones are missing from TCRdb's copy, which holds only in-frame ones; the method was immunoSEQ multiplex PCR. The table has some 120,000 clones, 15% to 20% seen once. The rearrangement uses TRBV5-1 and TRBJ2-1; 11 nucleotides align to TRBD2. Sequencing was done on a sample of central memory CD4+ T cells from blood. The receptor was isolated from a man between 18 and 29 years old with type 1 diabetes. The CDR3 loop reads CASSLSLAGANEQFF. The DNA for the CDR3 is TGCGCCAGCAGCTTGTCACTAGCGGGAGCAAATGAGCAGTTCTTC.